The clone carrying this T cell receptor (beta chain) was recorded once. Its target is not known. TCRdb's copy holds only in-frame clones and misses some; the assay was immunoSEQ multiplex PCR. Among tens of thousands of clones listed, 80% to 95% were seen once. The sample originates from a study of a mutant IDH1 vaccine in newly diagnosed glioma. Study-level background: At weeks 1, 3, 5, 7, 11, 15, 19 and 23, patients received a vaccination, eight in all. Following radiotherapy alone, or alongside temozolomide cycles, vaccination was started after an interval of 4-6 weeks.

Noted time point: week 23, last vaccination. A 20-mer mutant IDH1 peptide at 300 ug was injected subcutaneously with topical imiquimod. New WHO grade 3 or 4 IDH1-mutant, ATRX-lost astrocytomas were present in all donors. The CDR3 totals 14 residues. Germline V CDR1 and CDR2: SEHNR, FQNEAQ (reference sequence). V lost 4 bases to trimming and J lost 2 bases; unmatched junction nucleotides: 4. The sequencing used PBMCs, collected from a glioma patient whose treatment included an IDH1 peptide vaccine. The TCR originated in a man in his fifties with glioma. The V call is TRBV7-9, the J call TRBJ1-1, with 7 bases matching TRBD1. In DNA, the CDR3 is TGTGCCAGCAGCTCGGGACAGAGAAACACTGAAGCTTTCTTT. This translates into CASSSGQRNTEAFF. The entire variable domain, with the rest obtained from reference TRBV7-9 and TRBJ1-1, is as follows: DTGVSQNPRHKITKRGQNVTFRCDPISEHNRLYWYRQTLGQGPEFLTYFQNEAQLEKSRLLSDRFSAERPKGSFSTLEIQRTEQGDSAMYLCASSSGQRNTEAFFGQGTRLTVV.